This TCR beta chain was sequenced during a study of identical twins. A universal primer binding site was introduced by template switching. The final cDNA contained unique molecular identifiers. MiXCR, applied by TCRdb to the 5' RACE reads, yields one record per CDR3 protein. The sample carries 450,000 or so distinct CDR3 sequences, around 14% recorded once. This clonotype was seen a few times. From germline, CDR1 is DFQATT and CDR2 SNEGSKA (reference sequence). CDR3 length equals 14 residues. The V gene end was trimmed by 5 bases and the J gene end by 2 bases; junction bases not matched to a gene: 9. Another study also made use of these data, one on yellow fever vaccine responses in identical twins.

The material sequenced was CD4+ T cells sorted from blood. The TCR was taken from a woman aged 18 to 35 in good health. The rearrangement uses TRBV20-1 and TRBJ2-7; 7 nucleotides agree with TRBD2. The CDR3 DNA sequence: TGCAGTGCTTCAGAAAGCGGGGCCCCCTACGAGCAGTACTTC. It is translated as CSASESGAPYEQYF.